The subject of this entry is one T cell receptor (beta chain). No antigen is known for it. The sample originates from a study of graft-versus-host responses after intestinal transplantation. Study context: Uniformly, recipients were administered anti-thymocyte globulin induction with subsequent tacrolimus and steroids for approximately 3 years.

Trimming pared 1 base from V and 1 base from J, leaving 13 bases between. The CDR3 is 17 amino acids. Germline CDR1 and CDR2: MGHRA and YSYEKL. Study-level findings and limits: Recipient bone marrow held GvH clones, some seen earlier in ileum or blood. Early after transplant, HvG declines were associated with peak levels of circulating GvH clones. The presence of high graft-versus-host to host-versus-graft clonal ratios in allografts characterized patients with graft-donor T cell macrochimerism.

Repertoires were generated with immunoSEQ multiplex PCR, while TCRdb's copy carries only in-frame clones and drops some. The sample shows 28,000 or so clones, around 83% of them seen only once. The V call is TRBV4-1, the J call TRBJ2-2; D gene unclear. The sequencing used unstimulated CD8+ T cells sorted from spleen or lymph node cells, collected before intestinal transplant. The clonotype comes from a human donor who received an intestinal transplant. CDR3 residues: CASSQGRLEWNTGELFF. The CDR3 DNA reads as TGCGCCAGCAGCCAAGGACGTTTGGAGTGGAACACCGGGGAGCTGTTTTTT.